Detailed here is one T cell receptor (beta chain). Antigen: not known. Assay: immunoSEQ multiplex PCR; the TCRdb copy retains only in-frame clones and omits some. Among about 70,000 clones listed, about 90% were seen once. This specimen belongs to a study of CD4 T cells in relation to SARS-CoV-2 and coronaviruses. Study-wide background: Crossreactive spike epitopes shared across donors were mapped to their HLA restriction.

Study-level results: Roughly 65% of donors had memory CD4+ clonotypes crossrecognizing SARS-CoV-2 and common cold coronavirus spike. Samples before the pandemic and after infection were not matched within any donor.

CD4+ T cells from unexposed donors were obtained before the COVID-19 pandemic (2011-2018). Trimming stripped 2 bases from V and 0 bases from J, with 11 bases between. CDR3 length: 15 amino acids. Germline V gene lookup returns CDR1 SGHVS and CDR2 FQNEAQ. The sequence came from a human donor in good health. The source material was memory CD4+ T cells from PBMCs. The genes are TRBV7-8 and TRBJ2-7; maybe TRBD2 (6 bases). CDR3 bases: TGTGCCAGCAGCTTATTTCCTAGCGACTCCTACGAGCAGTACTTC. Translating gives CASSLFPSDSYEQYF.